The 31 T cell receptor beta chains in this list originate from one sample, sequenced in a study of T cell changes during pregnancy in multiple sclerosis (dated by TCRdb to between 2019 and 2020). The library was obtained by the immunoSEQ multiplex PCR assay. TCRdb took over this immuneACCESS table, retaining in-frame rearrangements with V and J assigned. Such tables are incomplete; in checked studies, under half of the missing clones stem from an unresolved V gene, and the remainder is unexplained. The sample has 95,000 to 110,000 clones on record, less than 95% of them singletons. The ten largest clones capture more than 0.65% of the sample. The sequencing here drew on peripheral blood, taken in the third trimester of pregnancy. The origin of the receptors is a female donor in good health, enrolled as a control in a pregnancy study.

This clone was counted many times. The chain has TRBV7-6 and TRBJ1-1; 7 bases align to TRBD1. The germline gives CDR1 SGHVS, CDR2 FNYEAQ. The CDR3 has 13 amino acids. Trimming at V came to 4 bases and at J to 4 bases, leaving 3 bases not matched to a gene. CDR3 region: CASSSGQITEAFF. CDR3 nucleotide sequence: TGTGCCAGCAGCTCGGGACAGATCACTGAAGCTTTCTTT.

The chain has TRBV5-4 and TRBJ2-3, with 10 positions matching TRBD2. V lost 3 bases to trimming and J lost 5 bases; unmatched junction nucleotides: 12. This CDR3 comprises 17 residues. Germline values: CDR1 SGHNT, CDR2 YYREEE (reference sequence). Here the CDR3 DNA reads TGTGCCAGCAGCTCCTCCTCCAGCGGGGGGGCGGTAGATACGCAGTATTTT. Protein product: CASSSSSSGGAVDTQYF.

V and J are TRBV25-1 and TRBJ1-1; D is possibly TRBD1 (6 bases). The V end was cut by 4 bases, the J end by 1 base, with 10 bases between. CDR1 and CDR2 from the germline V gene are MGHDK and SYGVNS. The CDR3 extends over 14 amino acids. The CDR3, as DNA: TGTGCCAGCAGTGCTCAGGGGCGGAACACTGAAGCTTTCTTT. As protein: CASSAQGRNTEAFF.

The chain uses TRBV29-1 and TRBJ1-2, with 10 bases fitting TRBD1. Germline V gene lookup returns CDR1 SQVTM and CDR2 ANQGSEA. J gave up 5 bases and V 6 bases, and 12 bases lay outside the gene matches. CDR3 size: 15 residues. The CDR3 loop is CSVDGLTGGVYGYTF. The DNA of the CDR3 is TGCAGCGTCGACGGTTTGACAGGGGGCGTTTATGGCTACACCTTC.

This clone was seen just once. The rearrangement links TRBV7-2 to TRBJ1-1; 8 bases line up with TRBD1. CDR1 and CDR2 (germline): SGHTA, FQGNSA. This CDR3 region has 15 residues. J was trimmed by 5 bases and V by 3 bases; bases with no gene match: 8. The CDR3 here is CASSLSRGLGTEAFF. The CDR3 nucleotides read TGTGCCAGCAGCTTGAGCAGGGGGCTCGGGACTGAAGCTTTCTTT.

The chain combines TRBV11-3 with TRBJ1-2, with a weak D call TRBD1 (6 bases). The CDR3 is made up of 16 amino acids. Germline V gene sequence: CDR1 SGHNT, CDR2 YENEEA. Trimming took off 5 bases at V and 1 base at J, with 17 bases between the two ends. CDR3 in DNA: TGTGCCAGCAGCGCAGAGGGTAGGGGGAGTAACTATGGCTACACCTTC. This sequence encodes CASSAEGRGSNYGYTF.

The chain links TRBV27 to TRBJ1-1; a possible D gene is TRBD1 (5 bases). CDR1 and CDR2 (germline): MNHEY, SMNVEV (reference sequence). This CDR3 region has 15 residues. V was clipped by 5 bases and J by 4 bases, with 17 bases between them. The CDR3, as DNA: TGTGCCAGCAGTCGTTGGACCTCAAGGGGCACTGAAGCTTTCTTT. It is translated as CASSRWTSRGTEAFF.

The count of this clone is one. The rearrangement links TRBV7-6 to TRBJ1-5, with TRBD1 as a possible D gene (5 bases). CDR1 is SGHVS, CDR2 FNYEAQ, per germline. Deletions cut 2 bases from V and 4 bases from J, with 6 bases between. This CDR3 has 13 residues. The CDR3 DNA reads TGTGCCAGCAGCTTACAGGGTAATCAGCCCCAGCATTTT. It translates to CASSLQGNQPQHF.

This chain uses TRBV19 with TRBJ2-7, with D maybe TRBD1 (5 bases). Trimming removed 4 bases from V and 4 bases from J, with 11 bases in between. CDR3 length: 13 amino acids. Germline lookup yields CDR1 LNHDA and CDR2 SQIVND (reference sequence). The CDR3 bases are TGTGCCAGTAGTAAGGGCTCAGGGTACGAGCAGTACTTC. Translation gives CASSKGSGYEQYF.

This clone was recorded once. CDR3 loop: CASSLNLNYGYTF. CDR3 nucleotide sequence: TGTGCCAGCAGTTTAAACCTAAACTATGGCTACACCTTC. The rearrangement links TRBV28 to TRBJ1-2, with D uncertain. Trimming cost V 2 bases and J 2 bases, with 6 bases left between them. Germline loops: CDR1 MDHEN, CDR2 SYDVKM. This CDR3 has 13 amino acids.

V and J are TRBV10-3 and TRBJ2-7; 9 nucleotides agree with TRBD1. Germline V gene sequence: CDR1 ENHRY, CDR2 SYGVKD. J lost 4 bases, V lost 4 bases, and 5 bases had no gene match. This CDR3 comprises 14 residues. This CDR3 reads CAISGTGEGYEQYF. CDR3 bases: TGTGCCATCAGTGGGACAGGGGAAGGGTACGAGCAGTACTTC.

The rearrangement links TRBV27 to TRBJ2-1; 11 positions match TRBD1. The CDR3 has 17 amino acids. Germline CDR1 is MNHEY and CDR2 is SMNVEV (reference sequence). V was clipped by 5 bases and J by 9 bases; unmatched bases: 15. The CDR3 sequence: CASSLGISGTGGLEQFF. The DNA for the CDR3 is TGTGCCAGCAGTCTCGGGATTTCCGGGACAGGGGGTCTTGAGCAGTTCTTC.

The chain is built from TRBV4-3 and TRBJ2-1, with a weak D call TRBD1 (6 bases). V lost 0 bases and J lost 5, with 11 bases in between. This CDR3 is built from 15 residues. Germline V gene lookup returns CDR1 LGHNA and CDR2 YSLEER. For the CDR3, the DNA is TGCGCCAGCAGCCAAGATCGGAGGACAGACAATGAGCAGTTCTTC. Encoded protein: CASSQDRRTDNEQFF.

The J gene is TRBJ1-1, the V gene TRBV5-6, with D possibly matching TRBD1 (5 bases). Trimming pared 4 bases from V and 3 bases from J, leaving 22 bases between. The CDR3 contains 17 residues. Germline loops: CDR1 SGHDT, CDR2 YYEEEE. The DNA for the CDR3 is TGTGCCAGCAGCCCGCTAGTAAGCCGGGGGTTGGACACTGAAGCTTTCTTT. Protein product: CASSPLVSRGLDTEAFF.

This CDR3 is CASNTQGTGELFF. In DNA form, the CDR3 reads TGTGCCAGCAATACACAGGGGACCGGGGAGCTGTTTTTT. The gene calls are TRBV7-3 and TRBJ2-2, with 7 bases fitting TRBD1. Germline lookup yields CDR1 SGHTA and CDR2 FQGTGA. V shed 7 bases and J 5 bases; nucleotides not matched to a gene: 4. CDR3 length: 13 residues.

The V call is TRBV5-1, the J call TRBJ1-1; weak D call: TRBD1 (5 bases). Germline assignment: CDR1 SGHRS and CDR2 YFSETQ. The CDR3 is 14 amino acids. Trimming left V 1 base short and J 1 base short, with 8 bases between. The CDR3 sequence: CASSLRGPNTEAFF. The DNA for the CDR3 is TGCGCCAGCAGCTTGAGGGGTCCGAACACTGAAGCTTTCTTT.

The CDR3 here is CASSLADTRWATEAFF. The DNA of the CDR3 is TGTGCCAGCAGCTTGGCTGACACTAGGTGGGCCACTGAAGCTTTCTTT. This chain links TRBV5-6 with TRBJ1-1, with D uncertain. This CDR3 spans 16 amino acids. Trimming took 0 bases from V and 4 from J, leaving 16 bases between them. The germline V gene encodes CDR1 SGHDT and CDR2 YYEEEE.

The V call is TRBV11-3, the J call TRBJ1-2; D is uncertain. The CDR3 totals 16 residues. CDR1 and CDR2 from the germline V gene are SGHNT and YENEEA. V was cut by 2 bases and J by 5 bases, with 18 bases left in between. In nucleotides, the CDR3 is TGTGCCAGCAGCTTATCGGCAAGCCAACTGAGGTATGGCTACACCTTC. Its protein is CASSLSASQLRYGYTF.

The chain combines TRBV9 with TRBJ1-2; the D gene is possibly TRBD1 (6 bases). With 0 bases removed from V and 6 bases from J, the gap between germline ends came to 12 bases. The CDR3 loop spans 14 amino acids. Germline V gene lookup returns CDR1 SGDLS and CDR2 YYNGEE. CDR3 in DNA: TGTGCCAGCAGCGTAGGAACAGGGAGTCATGGCTACACCTTC. Amino acid sequence: CASSVGTGSHGYTF.

The chain combines TRBV19 with TRBJ2-5; 8 nucleotides align to TRBD1. V shed 4 bases and J 5 bases; nucleotides not matched to a gene: 9. The CDR3 spans 15 residues. Germline V gene data show CDR1 as LNHDA and CDR2 as SQIVND (reference sequence). The CDR3 loop reads CASSTRQGIEETQYF. CDR3 nucleotides: TGTGCCAGTAGTACCCGACAGGGGATTGAGGAGACCCAGTACTTC.

This clone was recorded only once. This sequence joins TRBV11-2 and TRBJ2-7; 8 bases agree with TRBD1. V gave up 7 bases and J gave up 3 bases; unmatched junction bases: 5. The length of the CDR3 is 13 residues. Germline assignment: CDR1 SGHAT and CDR2 FQNNGV. The CDR3 loop is CASTSDRGYEQYF. The CDR3 coding sequence is TGTGCCAGCACCTCCGACAGGGGCTACGAGCAGTACTTC.

The chain joins TRBV7-3 to TRBJ2-1; tentative D call: TRBD2 (6 bases). The CDR3 covers 15 residues. V was cut by 2 bases and J by 2 bases, with 10 bases left in between. Germline V gene data show CDR1 as SGHTA and CDR2 as FQGTGA. This chain's CDR3 is CASSLYSGTYNEQFF. The CDR3 bases are TGTGCCAGCAGCTTATATAGCGGCACCTACAATGAGCAGTTCTTC.

V and J are TRBV5-6 and TRBJ2-7; a weak D match, TRBD2 (6 bases). Trimming took 7 bases from V and 3 from J, leaving 11 bases between them. The length of the CDR3 is 12 residues. CDR1 is SGHDT, CDR2 YYEEEE, per germline. The DNA of the CDR3 is TGTGCCAGCGAATCGCGGGGCTACGAGCAGTACTTC. Encoded protein: CASESRGYEQYF.

This chain uses TRBV30 with TRBJ1-1; D not certain. The CDR3 has 14 amino acids. V was cut by 3 bases and J by 2 bases, with 13 bases left in between. In germline, CDR1 is GTSNPN, CDR2 SVGIG (reference sequence). CDR3 in amino acids: CAWRRAGVNTEAFF. CDR3 nucleotide sequence: TGTGCCTGGAGGAGGGCGGGTGTAAACACTGAAGCTTTCTTT.

The rearrangement uses TRBV6-5 and TRBJ2-7; TRBD1 matches at 7 bases. CDR3 length: 15 residues. Germline V gene data show CDR1 as MNHEY and CDR2 as SVGAGI. V lost 0 bases and J lost 3; bases outside the gene matches: 5. CDR3 residues: CASSYSRAGGYEQYF. In DNA, the CDR3 is TGTGCCAGCAGTTACTCCCGTGCAGGGGGCTACGAGCAGTACTTC.

This chain's CDR3 is CASSRQGSTDTQYF. CDR3 DNA sequence: TGTGCCAGTAGTAGACAGGGTAGCACAGATACGCAGTATTTT. The chain employs TRBV19 and TRBJ2-3; 7 nucleotides align to TRBD1. CDR3 length equals 14 residues. After removal of 4 bases from V and 0 bases from J, the junction contained 1 base not matched to a gene. Germline V gene sequence: CDR1 LNHDA, CDR2 SQIVND (reference sequence).

Only one count was recorded for this clone. CDR3 bases: TGTGCCAGCAGCTCCCACAGGGGGCAAGGCTACACCTTC. Amino acid sequence: CASSSHRGQGYTF. V usage is TRBV7-2 and J usage is TRBJ1-2; TRBD1 agrees at 9 bases. Per germline, CDR1 SGHTA and CDR2 FQGNSA. The CDR3 spans 13 residues. V lost 4 bases, J lost 8 bases, and 5 bases stayed unmatched. Supplemented by reference TRBV7-2 and TRBJ1-2, the full variable domain reads GAGVSQSPSNKVTEKGKDVELRCDPISGHTALYWYRQSLGQGLEFLIYFQGNSAPDKSGLPSDRFSAERTGGSVSTLTIQRTQQEDSAVYLCASSSHRGQGYTFGSGTRLTVV.

This clone was counted between two and nine times. V and J are TRBV19 and TRBJ1-1; D uncertain. Trimming took 7 bases from V and 4 from J, leaving 13 bases between them. Germline V gene lookup returns CDR1 LNHDA and CDR2 SQIVND (reference sequence). This CDR3 contains 13 residues. CDR3 in amino acids: CASIGKGSTEAFF. The CDR3 DNA is TGTGCCAGTATCGGGAAGGGAAGCACTGAAGCTTTCTTT.

Note on this clone: The same CDR3 also results from other DNA sequences found in this sample. The chain recombines TRBV9 with TRBJ1-1; D not resolved. Looked up from germline, CDR1 is SGDLS and CDR2 is YYNGEE. V lost 0 bases to trimming and J lost 2 bases, with 5 bases between them. This CDR3 comprises 13 residues. The chain's CDR3 is CASSVDLNTEAFF. For the CDR3, the DNA is TGTGCCAGCAGCGTAGATCTAAACACTGAAGCTTTCTTT.

The genes are TRBV5-1 and TRBJ1-2, with D possibly matching TRBD1 (6 bases). The V end lost 0 bases, the J end lost 4 bases, and 13 bases lay between the germline ends. This CDR3 has 15 amino acids. Germline loops: CDR1 SGHRS, CDR2 YFSETQ. The CDR3 DNA sequence: TGCGCCAGCAGCTTGGAGGGGGGGCTGGGCTATGGCTACACCTTC. Encoded protein: CASSLEGGLGYGYTF.

This clone was counted only a few times. J is TRBJ1-4 and V is TRBV5-4; D not resolved. V was shortened by 2 bases and J by 7 bases, with 12 bases between the two germline ends. Per the germline V gene, CDR1 is SGHNT and CDR2 is YYREEE (reference sequence). CDR3 length equals 14 residues. Here the CDR3 reads CASSFYSSGEKLFF. In DNA form, the CDR3 reads TGTGCCAGCAGCTTCTATTCTTCGGGTGAAAAACTGTTTTTT.